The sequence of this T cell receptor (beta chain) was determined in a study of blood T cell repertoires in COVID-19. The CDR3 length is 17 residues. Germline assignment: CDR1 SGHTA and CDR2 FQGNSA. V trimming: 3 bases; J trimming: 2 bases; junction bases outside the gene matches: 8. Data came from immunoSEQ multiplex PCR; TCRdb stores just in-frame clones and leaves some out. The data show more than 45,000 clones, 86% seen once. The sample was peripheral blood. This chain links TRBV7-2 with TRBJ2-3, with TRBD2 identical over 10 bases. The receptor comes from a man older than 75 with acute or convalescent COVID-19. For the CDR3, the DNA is TGTGCCAGCAGCTTCTTTACGACTAGCGGGCTCACAGATACGCAGTATTTT. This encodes CASSFFTTSGLTDTQYF.